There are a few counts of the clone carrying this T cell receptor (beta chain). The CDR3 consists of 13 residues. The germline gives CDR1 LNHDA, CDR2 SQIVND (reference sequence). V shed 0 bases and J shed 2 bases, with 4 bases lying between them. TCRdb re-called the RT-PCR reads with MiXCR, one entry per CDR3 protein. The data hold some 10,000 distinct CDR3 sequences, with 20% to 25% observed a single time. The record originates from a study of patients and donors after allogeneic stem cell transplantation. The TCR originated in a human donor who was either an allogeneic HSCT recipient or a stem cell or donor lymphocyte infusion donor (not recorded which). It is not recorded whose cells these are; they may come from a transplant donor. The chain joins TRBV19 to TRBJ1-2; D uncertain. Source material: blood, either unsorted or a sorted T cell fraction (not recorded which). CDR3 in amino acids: CASSIDRNYGYTF. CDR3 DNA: TGTGCCAGTAGTATAGATCGGAACTATGGCTACACCTTC. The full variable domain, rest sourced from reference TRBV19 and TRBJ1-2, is DGGITQSPKYLFRKEGQNVTLSCEQNLNHDAMYWYRQDPGQGLRLIYYSQIVNDFQKGDIAEGYSVSREKKESFPLTVTSAQKNPTAFYLCASSIDRNYGYTFGSGTRLTVV.